These 31 T cell receptor beta chains originate from one sample sequenced in a study of blood T cell repertoires in COVID-19. Some clones are missing from TCRdb's copy, which holds only in-frame ones; the method was immunoSEQ multiplex PCR. The sample consists of about 170,000 clones, 70% to 90% of them appearing once. Specimen: peripheral blood. These receptors originate from a woman of 80 years or more with COVID-19, enrolled during active disease.

V gene TRBV3-1 (or the pseudogene TRBV3-2) combines with J gene TRBJ2-7, with a tentative D call TRBD1 (6 bases). Trimming removed 6 bases from V and 3 bases from J, with 12 bases in between. CDR1 and CDR2 from the germline V gene are LGHDT and YNNKEL (reference sequence). The CDR3 totals 13 residues. The CDR3 sequence is CASSPDRFYEQYF. For the CDR3, the DNA is TGTGCCAGCAGTCCCGACAGGTTCTACGAGCAGTACTTC.

This clone showed up just a few times. The V and J genes are TRBV12-2 and TRBJ1-2; TRBD1, as called in the table, went unchecked against the DNA. TRBV12-2 is recorded as a pseudogene. This CDR3 comprises 14 residues. Written as DNA, the CDR3 is TGTGCAAGTCGCATCTGGACAAGGGCGGATGGCTACACCTTC. It yields the protein CASRIWTRADGYTF.

The rearrangement uses TRBV28 and TRBJ1-6, with 7 positions matching TRBD1. CDR1 is MDHEN and CDR2 is SYDVKM in the germline V gene. This CDR3 comprises 15 residues. Trimming took 5 bases from V and 7 from J; bases not matched to a gene: 8. The CDR3 nucleotides read TGTGCCAGCAGTGCAAACAGGGGAAAGAATTCACCCCTCCACTTT. Translation: CASSANRGKNSPLHF.

The V call is TRBV29-1, the J call TRBJ2-3, with 11 bases lining up with TRBD2. Germline loops: CDR1 SQVTM, CDR2 ANQGSEA. CDR3 length: 14 amino acids. Unmatched junction bases numbered 4, after V lost 5 bases and J lost 3 bases. In nucleotides, the CDR3 is TGCAGCGTTACGGGACTAGCGGCGACAGATACGCAGTATTTT. Protein product: CSVTGLAATDTQYF.

The V gene is TRBV27, the J gene TRBJ2-1; the match to TRBD1 covers 7 bases. CDR3 size: 16 residues. J was trimmed by 4 bases and V by 8 bases; bases with no gene match: 14. CDR1 MNHEY and CDR2 SMNVEV come from the germline V gene (reference sequence). The CDR3: CASGPSGTADYNEQFF. In DNA form, the CDR3 reads TGTGCCAGCGGGCCGTCCGGGACAGCCGATTACAATGAGCAGTTCTTC.

This chain joins TRBV6-6 and TRBJ2-3, with a possible D match to TRBD2 (7 bases). CDR3 length equals 14 residues. Germline CDR1 MNHNY, CDR2 SVGAGI (reference sequence). Trimming pared 2 bases from V and 4 bases from J, leaving 10 bases between. DNA of the CDR3: TGTGCCAGCAGTTACGGGGGGGCGTCAGATACGCAGTATTTT. Residues: CASSYGGASDTQYF.

This clone was observed at least ten times. The chain has TRBV3-1 (or the pseudogene TRBV3-2) and TRBJ2-5; 15 bases match TRBD2. The CDR3 extends over 17 amino acids. J was trimmed by 5 bases and V by 2 bases; bases with no gene match: 6. CDR1 is LGHDT, CDR2 YNNKEL, per germline (reference sequence). The DNA of the CDR3 is TGTGCCAGCAGCCAATGGACTAGCGGGGGGGCATGGGAGACCCAGTACTTC. It specifies CASSQWTSGGAWETQYF.

In its sample, this clone was seen once. The chain is built from TRBV6-2 or TRBV6-3 and TRBJ2-1; 10 bases fit TRBD1. The germline gives CDR1 MNHEY, CDR2 SVGEGT. The CDR3 runs 15 residues. V gave up 6 bases and J gave up 2 bases; unmatched junction bases: 4. The CDR3 spells CASSVTGGAYNEQFF. CDR3 nucleotide sequence: TGTGCCAGCAGCGTGACAGGGGGCGCCTACAATGAGCAGTTCTTC.

This sequence joins TRBV5-1 and TRBJ1-1; D is unresolved. Trimming shortened V by 0 bases and J by 3 bases, and 9 bases separated the two germline ends. Looked up from germline, CDR1 is SGHRS and CDR2 is YFSETQ. This CDR3 has 14 amino acids. CDR3 in amino acids: CASSLAGDYTEAFF. As DNA, the CDR3 is TGCGCCAGCAGCTTGGCCGGGGATTACACTGAAGCTTTCTTT.

The V and J genes are TRBV28 and TRBJ2-3; D ambiguous. With 6 bases removed from V and 2 bases from J, the gap between germline ends came to 6 bases. The CDR3 runs to 12 residues. The germline V gene has CDR1 MDHEN and CDR2 SYDVKM. CDR3 DNA: TGTGCCAGCAGCAAACTCACAGATACGCAGTATTTT. It codes for CASSKLTDTQYF.

The chain employs TRBV9 and TRBJ2-3; D might be TRBD1 (6 bases). There are 15 residues in the CDR3. The V and J ends lost 3 bases and 6 bases respectively, with 17 bases between them. Germline CDR1 SGDLS, CDR2 YYNGEE. The CDR3 sequence is CASSAGTYPRDTQYF. The CDR3 DNA reads TGTGCCAGCAGCGCAGGGACATACCCGCGCGATACGCAGTATTTT.

This chain connects TRBV7-8 to TRBJ2-7; D not certain. Germline CDR1 reads SGHVS; CDR2 reads FQNEAQ. V was cut by 5 bases and J by 6 bases, with 11 bases left in between. CDR3 size: 12 residues. The CDR3 here is CASSPEFREQYF. CDR3 bases: TGTGCCAGCAGCCCCGAGTTCCGCGAGCAGTACTTC.

J is TRBJ1-5 and V is TRBV5-4; no definite D call. Germline assignment: CDR1 SGHNT and CDR2 YYREEE (reference sequence). V was trimmed by 0 bases and J by 9 bases, leaving 10 bases between them. The length of the CDR3 is 13 residues. The CDR3 reads CASSLDTVPPQHF. CDR3 bases: TGTGCCAGCAGCTTGGACACCGTTCCGCCCCAGCATTTT. The full variable domain, with the rest looked up from reference TRBV5-4 and TRBJ1-5, is ETGVTQSPTHLIKTRGQQVTLRCSSQSGHNTVSWYQQALGQGPQFIFQYYREEENGRGNFPPRFSGLQFPNYSSELNVNALELDDSALYLCASSLDTVPPQHFGDGTRLSIL.

The gene calls are TRBV7-2 and TRBJ1-3; TRBD1 matches at 7 bases. CDR3 length: 16 amino acids. Unmatched junction bases numbered 6, after V lost 1 base and J lost 3 bases. Per germline, CDR1 SGHTA and CDR2 FQGNSA. In DNA, the CDR3 is TGTGCCAGCAGCTTAGTGGCAGGGGGAATTGGAAACACCATATATTTT. This sequence encodes CASSLVAGGIGNTIYF.

The J gene is TRBJ1-2, the V gene TRBV5-5; TRBD1 might be the D (6 bases). The germline CDR1 and CDR2 sequences are SGHKS and YYEKEE (reference sequence). V dropped 4 bases and J dropped 4 bases, with 23 bases sitting between them. The CDR3 is 17 residues long. CDR3 in amino acids: CASSTRPTGFQSYGYTF. The CDR3 bases are TGTGCCAGCAGCACCCGACCAACAGGGTTTCAATCCTATGGCTACACCTTC.

The chain uses TRBV20-1 and TRBJ2-1; 9 bases fit TRBD2. The CDR3 extends over 14 amino acids. Germline V gene data show CDR1 as DFQATT and CDR2 as SNEGSKA (reference sequence). V shed 3 bases, J shed 8 bases, and the junction held 8 bases outside the gene matches. The CDR3 spells CSASFAGGVDEQFF. CDR3 sequence (DNA): TGCAGTGCTAGTTTTGCGGGGGGGGTGGATGAGCAGTTCTTC.

This chain joins TRBV19 and TRBJ2-1, with 8 bases identical to TRBD2. Trimming removed 5 bases from V and 0 bases from J; junction bases left unmatched: 3. This CDR3 is 15 amino acids long. Germline V gene sequence: CDR1 LNHDA, CDR2 SQIVND (reference sequence). CDR3 DNA: TGTGCCAGTAGTCGGGAGGGCGTCTCCTACAATGAGCAGTTCTTC. Its translation is CASSREGVSYNEQFF.

The CDR3 coding sequence is TGTGCCAGCAGTGAATTCGGCGCAGGGGCGCACGGCTACACCTTC. Translated: CASSEFGAGAHGYTF. The V call is TRBV25-1, the J call TRBJ1-2; D possibly corresponds to TRBD1 (6 bases). The germline V gene has CDR1 MGHDK and CDR2 SYGVNS. The CDR3 spans 15 residues. Trimming stripped 1 base from V and 8 bases from J, with 17 bases between.

V gene TRBV7-8 combines with J gene TRBJ2-2; 7 bases are shared with TRBD1. The CDR3 consists of 14 residues. The V gene's germline CDR1 is SGHVS and CDR2 FQNEAQ. Trimming took 3 bases from V and 15 from J; bases not matched to a gene: 13. CDR3 nucleotide sequence: TGTGCCAGCAGCTTTTACCTCCGGGGACAGAGGATGTTTTTT. It encodes CASSFYLRGQRMFF.

The chain combines TRBV5-1 with TRBJ2-5, with TRBD2 matching 7 bases. This CDR3 is built from 14 residues. The ends lost 4 bases at V and 0 bases at J; junction bases unmatched: 3. CDR1 SGHRS and CDR2 YFSETQ come from the germline V gene. This CDR3 is CASSGGGHQETQYF. The CDR3 nucleotides read TGCGCCAGCAGCGGGGGGGGACACCAAGAGACCCAGTACTTC.

This chain joins TRBV27 and TRBJ2-3; 9 bases map to TRBD2. Trimming removed 8 bases from V and 0 bases from J; junction bases left unmatched: 6. Germline V lookup: CDR1 MNHEY, CDR2 SMNVEV (reference sequence). The length of the CDR3 is 15 residues. The CDR3 sequence: CASWPAGGSTDTQYF. The CDR3 region has the DNA TGTGCCAGCTGGCCAGCGGGGGGTAGCACAGATACGCAGTATTTT.

The CDR3 is CASSAAGTSSTDTQYF. CDR3 sequence (DNA): TGTGCCAGCAGCGCCGCCGGGACATCTAGCACAGATACGCAGTATTTT. The rearrangement joins TRBV11-3 to TRBJ2-3; perhaps TRBD1 as D (6 bases). CDR1 and CDR2 from the germline V gene are SGHNT and YENEEA. With 5 bases removed from V and 0 bases from J, the gap between germline ends came to 15 bases. The length of the CDR3 is 16 residues.

The rearrangement uses TRBV9 and TRBJ2-1, with 11 nucleotides matching TRBD2. The CDR3 loop spans 14 amino acids. V trimming: 2 bases; J trimming: 8 bases; junction bases outside the gene matches: 3. Germline assignment: CDR1 SGDLS and CDR2 YYNGEE. In DNA, the CDR3 is TGTGCCAGCAGCGTCACTAGCGGGAGCCATGAGCAGTTCTTC. Protein: CASSVTSGSHEQFF.

This clone appeared a few times. CDR3 sequence (DNA): TGTGCCATCAGTGAGTACCTAGCGGGGGACTACGAGCAGTACTTC. This encodes CAISEYLAGDYEQYF. The chain uses TRBV10-3 and TRBJ2-7, with 10 bases matching TRBD2. CDR3 length equals 15 residues. The junction had 3 bases not matched to a gene; V was cut back by 1 base and J by 3 bases. The germline V gene has CDR1 ENHRY and CDR2 SYGVKD.

The chain is built from TRBV19 and TRBJ1-3, with a tentative D call TRBD1 (6 bases). The CDR3 loop spans 16 amino acids. Deletions cut 5 bases from V and 2 bases from J, with 16 bases between. Germline V gene lookup returns CDR1 LNHDA and CDR2 SQIVND (reference sequence). The CDR3 loop is CASSPGVGATGNTIYF. CDR3 nucleotide sequence: TGTGCCAGTAGTCCCGGAGTGGGGGCCACTGGAAACACCATATATTTT.

The chain carries TRBV3-1 (or the pseudogene TRBV3-2) and TRBJ1-3, with 10 bases matching TRBD1. The CDR3 is 19 amino acids. In germline, CDR1 is LGHDT, CDR2 YNNKEL (reference sequence). V shed 4 bases, J shed 1 base, and the junction held 13 bases outside the gene matches. CDR3 nucleotides: TGTGCCAGCAGCCCCCGGGACAGGGGAGCCGTTCTTTCTGGAAACACCATATATTTT. Its protein is CASSPRDRGAVLSGNTIYF.

V gene TRBV6-1 combines with J gene TRBJ1-1, with D perhaps TRBD1 (5 bases). Per germline, CDR1 MNHNS and CDR2 SASEGT. The CDR3 has 14 residues. V was cut by 4 bases and J by 3 bases, with 12 bases left in between. CDR3 DNA: TGTGCCAGCAGTGTAGCCCCGGGGGACACTGAAGCTTTCTTT. It is translated as CASSVAPGDTEAFF.

The chain employs TRBV12-5 and TRBJ2-1; 9 bases map to TRBD2. After removal of 7 bases from V and 7 bases from J, the junction contained 26 bases not matched to a gene. From germline, CDR1 is LGHNT and CDR2 FRNRAP. The CDR3 has 20 amino acids. CDR3 residues: CASVQVVWAGRGLAWNEQFF. The CDR3 DNA reads as TGTGCTAGTGTTCAAGTGGTGTGGGCAGGGAGGGGACTAGCATGGAATGAGCAGTTCTTC.

This rearrangement joins TRBV12-5 to TRBJ2-5; D is perhaps TRBD2 (6 bases). Germline V gene data show CDR1 as LGHNT and CDR2 as FRNRAP. Trimming removed 3 bases from V and 5 bases from J, with 13 bases in between. The CDR3 spans 14 residues. The DNA of the CDR3 is TGTGCTAGTGGTTTAGGTGCGGGGAGGGAGACCCAGTACTTC. Protein: CASGLGAGRETQYF.

This chain connects TRBV3-1 (or the pseudogene TRBV3-2) to TRBJ1-1; D gene unclear. The ends were cut back, 2 bases at V and 6 bases at J, with 10 bases in the middle. From germline, CDR1 is LGHDT and CDR2 YNNKEL (reference sequence). The length of the CDR3 is 13 residues. The CDR3 region has the DNA TGTGCCAGCAGCCAACGGGGAAACGCTGAAGCTTTCTTT. This translates into CASSQRGNAEAFF.

The chain employs TRBV5-5 and TRBJ2-5; D is undetermined. CDR3 length: 13 residues. V shed 4 bases and J shed 4 bases, with 11 bases lying between them. Looked up from germline, CDR1 is SGHKS and CDR2 is YYEKEE (reference sequence). The CDR3 coding sequence is TGTGCCAGCAGCGCCCTCGGCGGAGAGACCCAGTACTTC. Protein product: CASSALGGETQYF.